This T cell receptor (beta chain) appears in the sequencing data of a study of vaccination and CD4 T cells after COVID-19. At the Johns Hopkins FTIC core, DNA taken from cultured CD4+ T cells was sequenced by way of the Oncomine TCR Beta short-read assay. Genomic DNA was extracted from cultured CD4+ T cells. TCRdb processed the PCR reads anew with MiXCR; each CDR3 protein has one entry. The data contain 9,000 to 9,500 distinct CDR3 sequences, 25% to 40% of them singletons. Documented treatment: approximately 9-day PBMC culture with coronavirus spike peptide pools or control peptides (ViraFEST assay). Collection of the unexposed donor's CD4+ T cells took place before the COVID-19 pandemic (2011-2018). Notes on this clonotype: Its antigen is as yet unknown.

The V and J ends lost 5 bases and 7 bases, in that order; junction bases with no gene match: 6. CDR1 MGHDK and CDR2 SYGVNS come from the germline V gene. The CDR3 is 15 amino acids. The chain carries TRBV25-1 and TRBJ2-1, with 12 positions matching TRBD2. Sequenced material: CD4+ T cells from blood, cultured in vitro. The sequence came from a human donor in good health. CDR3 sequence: CASSRLAGVENEQFF. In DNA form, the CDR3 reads TGTGCCAGCAGTCGACTAGCGGGAGTGGAAAATGAGCAGTTCTTC.